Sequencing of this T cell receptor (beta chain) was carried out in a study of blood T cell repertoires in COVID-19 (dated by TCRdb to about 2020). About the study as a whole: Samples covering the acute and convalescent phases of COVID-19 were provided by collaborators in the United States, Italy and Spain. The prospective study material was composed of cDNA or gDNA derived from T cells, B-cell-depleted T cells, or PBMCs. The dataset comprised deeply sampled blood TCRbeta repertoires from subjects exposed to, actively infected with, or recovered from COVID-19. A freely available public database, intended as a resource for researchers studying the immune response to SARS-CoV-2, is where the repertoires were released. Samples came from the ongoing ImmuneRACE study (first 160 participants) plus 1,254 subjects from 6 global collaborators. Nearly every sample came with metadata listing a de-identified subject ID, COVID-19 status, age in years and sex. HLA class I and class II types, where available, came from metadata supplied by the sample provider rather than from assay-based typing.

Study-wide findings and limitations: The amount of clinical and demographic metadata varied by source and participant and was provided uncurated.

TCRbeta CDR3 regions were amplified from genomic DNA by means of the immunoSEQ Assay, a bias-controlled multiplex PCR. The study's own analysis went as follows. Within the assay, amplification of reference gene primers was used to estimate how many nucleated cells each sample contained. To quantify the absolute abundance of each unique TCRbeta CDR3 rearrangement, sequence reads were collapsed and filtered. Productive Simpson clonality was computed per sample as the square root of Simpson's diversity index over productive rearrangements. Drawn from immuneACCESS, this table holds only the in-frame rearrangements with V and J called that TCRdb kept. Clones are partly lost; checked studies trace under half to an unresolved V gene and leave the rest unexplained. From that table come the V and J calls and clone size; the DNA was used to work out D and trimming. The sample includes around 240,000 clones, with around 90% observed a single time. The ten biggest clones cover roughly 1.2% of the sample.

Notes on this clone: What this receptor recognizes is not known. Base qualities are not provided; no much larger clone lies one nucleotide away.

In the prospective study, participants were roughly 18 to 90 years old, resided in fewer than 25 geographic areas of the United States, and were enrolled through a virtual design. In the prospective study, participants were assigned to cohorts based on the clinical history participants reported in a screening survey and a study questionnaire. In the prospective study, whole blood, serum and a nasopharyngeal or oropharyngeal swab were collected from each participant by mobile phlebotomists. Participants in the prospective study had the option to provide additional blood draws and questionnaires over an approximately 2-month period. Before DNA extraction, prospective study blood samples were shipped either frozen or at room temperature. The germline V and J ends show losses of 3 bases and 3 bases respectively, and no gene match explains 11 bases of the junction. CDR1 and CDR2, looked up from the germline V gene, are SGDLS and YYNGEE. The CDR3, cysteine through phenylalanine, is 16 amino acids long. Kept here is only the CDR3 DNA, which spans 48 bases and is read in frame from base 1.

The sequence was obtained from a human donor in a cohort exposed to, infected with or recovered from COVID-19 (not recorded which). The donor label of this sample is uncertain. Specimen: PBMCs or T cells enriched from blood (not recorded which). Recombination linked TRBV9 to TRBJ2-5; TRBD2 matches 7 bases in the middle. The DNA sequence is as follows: TGTGCCAGCAGCGCCTCTTCCGGGGGGAAAGAAGAGACCCAGTACTTC. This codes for CASSASSGGKEETQYF. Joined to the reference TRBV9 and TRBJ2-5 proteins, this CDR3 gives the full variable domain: DSGVTQTPKHLITATGQRVTLRCSPRSGDLSVYWYQQSLDQGLQFLIQYYNGEERAKGNILERFSAQQFPDLHSELNLSSLELGDSALYFCASSASSGGKEETQYFGPGTRLLVL.